The rows below give T cell receptor beta chains drawn from one sample of a study of CD8+CD57+ T cells in acquired aplastic anemia. TCRdb fed the reads into MiXCR, producing one record per CDR3 protein. The repertoire holds approximately 380,000 distinct CDR3 sequences, under 80% seen once, with under 4.5% in the top ten. The sample was sorted CD4+, CD8+, or CD8+CD57+ T cells (not recorded which) from PBMCs. The receptors were gathered from a human donor in good health, serving as a control. The conserved cysteine and the conserved F or W are not part of the CDR3 here. A D gene is named only where the DNA matches it firmly.

CDR3aa,v_gene,d_gene
ASSVGRELNETGELF,TRBV9,.
SASREGHGHT,TRBV20-1,.
ASSVGHEETQY,TRBV7-3,.
GVKRQQGERGYT,TRBV15,.
ASSPLGTGDSPLH,TRBV19,TRBD1
ASSHAGLAGNTIY,TRBV3-1,.
ASSSGLGPGELF,TRBV7-7,.
ASSQDRGSYGYT,TRBV4-1,.
ASSLGPTRSMSLGGKNSPLH,TRBV11-3,.
ASTRTGLSNEKLF,TRBV9,.
SARQGQIEH,TRBV20-1,.
ASRLSGTANSGYT,TRBV2,TRBD1
SARLGTGANVLT,TRBV20-1,.
ASSPAETDEQF,TRBV6-4,.
ASSRGRSTDTQY,TRBV6-6,.
ASSFSTNEKLFFF,TRBV7-2,.
SARRSTGGVF,TRBV20-1,TRBD1
ASSFYGGNIEA,TRBV7-9,.
SVDRGQVIDEQF,TRBV29-1,TRBD1
AISEVADLRETQY,TRBV10-3,.
ATTIGATGSPLH,TRBV15,.
ATSRGPFYGYT,TRBV24-1,.
ASSPGGSYTQY,TRBV6-6,TRBD1
ASIRVRGSYGYT,TRBV12-3/TRBV12-4,.
ASSNGQPQETQY,TRBV7-8,.
SVVTGGNHPQH,TRBV20-1,.
ASRVGRVYQPQH,TRBV6-1,.
ATSRDLDGKNEKLF,TRBV15,.
ASSMNRGPGGYT,TRBV7-8,TRBD1
ATSSGPGETQY,TRBV15,.
ASSLGLAPPDEQ,TRBV7-2,.
ASSVGGGRGQY,TRBV5-1,.
ASSVSGLVYEQSPLH,TRBV9,.
ATSDEDRLYGYT,TRBV24-1,TRBD1
ASSQEGRYTEAY,TRBV14,.
ASSPAGAPYEQY,TRBV7-2,.
ASRGDWNYEQY,TRBV2,.
SAPFGTDCNERF,TRBV29-1,.
ASSYSAGAYEQY,TRBV7-6,.
ASTPHPSLAGEPTDTQY,TRBV12-3/TRBV12-4,TRBD2
ASSQGDRGVGANVLT,TRBV3-1,TRBD1
ASSQLAGGGRDYNEQF,TRBV11-3,TRBD2
ASSWPGPSSGNTIY,TRBV19,.
ASAPRGTGGES,TRBV5-1,TRBD1
ASTTAGANEQYF,TRBV7-2,TRBD2
ASSPGTNVLT,TRBV5-5,.
ASSQVYRVETTIH,TRBV7-2,.
ASEDLFYGYT,TRBV6-4,.
ASSLVVAATYNEQF,TRBV5-5,.
ASSSQVCGYTFG,TRBV7-2,.